The rows below give T cell receptor beta chains drawn from one sample of a study of blood T cell repertoires in COVID-19. Produced via immunoSEQ multiplex PCR; TCRdb's table is partial and in-frame only. The table has about 75,000 clones, almost 90% seen once; the top ten hold over 2%. The sequencing input was peripheral blood. These receptors all stem from a human donor in a cohort sampled during active COVID-19. Both conserved end residues are part of each CDR3. A row's size may be missing; if present it is once, few, many or a size class.

- | TRBV4-1 | CASSQRLAGGNEQFF
once | TRBV18 | CASSPPGLAGGQDEQYF
once | TRBV19 | CASAMGANQPQHF
- | TRBV20-1 | CSASRAGGTYSNQPQHF
- | TRBV7-9 | CASSLGAYGYTF
- | TRBV19 | CASSTVYAETQYF
- | TRBV11-2 | CASSLSWETQYF
- | TRBV18 | CASSPITGGETQYF
- | TRBV10-3 | CAISEQTGPPNYGYTF
- | TRBV4-1 | CASSYNTGSNQPQHF
- | TRBV3-1/TRBV3-2 | CASSQGTGGSGEQFF
- | TRBV21-1 | CASEPGSYYEQYF
- | TRBV4-3 | CASSQGAGQGEAFF
- | TRBV6-2/TRBV6-3 | CASSYGRLPPAAFF
once | TRBV7-8 | CASSLAGAPGETQYF
- | TRBV18 | CASSLRPGVDIQYF
- | TRBV12-3/TRBV12-4 | CASSLGQKYEQYF
- | TRBV28 | CASSLSLAGVAPFVKGGDYNEQFF
- | TRBV30 | CAWSVRDNNEQFF
few | TRBV28 | CASSSRDRGQYF
- | TRBV4-3 | CASSQTSGLLGTQYF
- | TRBV25-1 | CASSAMTGVGTEAFF
few | TRBV7-2 | CASSLSGRDSPLHF
few | TRBV3-1/TRBV3-2 | CASSQGAGGMDTQYF
- | TRBV12-3/TRBV12-4 | CASRSDRLEQFF
few | TRBV7-4 | CASSMGRAPAEQYF
- | TRBV7-9 | CASSVPQGAWETQYF
- | TRBV7-8 | CASSADRVLNYGYTF
- | TRBV7-9 | CASSLGQGVTGELFF
few | TRBV19 | CASSISENYEQYF
- | TRBV5-1 | CASSPTGDGTDTQYF
- | TRBV11-2 | CASSLGLGVGGNEQFF
- | TRBV15 | CATSRDGRIGTDTQYF